This T cell receptor (beta chain) appears in the sequencing data of a study of CD8 T cells in ankylosing spondylitis. Study findings and constraints: A motif in TCR beta, a set of 8 or 9 highly homologous variants, appeared characteristic of ankylosing spondylitis blood. Before this, some motif variants had been reported in reactive arthritis synovial fluid and blood. A CD8+ phenotype characterized the disease-linked clones, which were relatively rare in peripheral blood. Enrichment of disease-linked clones was reportedly significant in matched ankylosing spondylitis synovial fluid.

Trimming shortened V by 0 bases and J by 0 bases, and 14 bases separated the two germline ends. The CDR3 extends over 17 amino acids. Germline V gene sequence: CDR1 MNHEY, CDR2 SMNVEV (reference sequence). Regarding this clonotype: Its antigen is not identified.

TCRdb recomputed calls from the 5' RACE reads with MiXCR, one row per CDR3 protein. The data show 200,000 to 300,000 distinct CDR3 sequences, with over 9.5% seen just once and 2.6% held by the top ten. The genes are TRBV27 and TRBJ1-1; TRBD1 is a possible D gene (5 bases). Sequencing was done on a sample of blood, either unsorted or a sorted T cell fraction (not recorded which). This TCR was recovered from a male donor with ankylosing spondylitis or in good health (not recorded which). Here the CDR3 DNA reads TGTGCCAGCAGTTTATCGCGAGCAGGGAATGTGAACACTGAAGCTTTCTTT. Translating it yields CASSLSRAGNVNTEAFF.